One T cell receptor (beta chain) is described in this entry. Measured with immunoSEQ multiplex PCR; TCRdb has only the in-frame clones, and not every one. The table includes 130,000 to 150,000 clones, more than 75% detected once. The data stem from a study of blood T cell repertoires in COVID-19. The sequence was obtained from a young woman with acute COVID-19. The sample was PBMCs or T cells enriched from blood (not recorded which).

CDR3 DNA sequence: TGTGCCAGCAGCCCCCGTCAGGGGAGCACTGAAGCTTTCTTT. It encodes CASSPRQGSTEAFF. This chain connects TRBV3-1 (or the pseudogene TRBV3-2) to TRBJ1-1; maybe TRBD1 (6 bases). CDR3 length: 14 amino acids. V lost 4 bases, J lost 4 bases, and 13 bases lay in between. Germline lookup yields CDR1 LGHDT and CDR2 YNNKEL (reference sequence).